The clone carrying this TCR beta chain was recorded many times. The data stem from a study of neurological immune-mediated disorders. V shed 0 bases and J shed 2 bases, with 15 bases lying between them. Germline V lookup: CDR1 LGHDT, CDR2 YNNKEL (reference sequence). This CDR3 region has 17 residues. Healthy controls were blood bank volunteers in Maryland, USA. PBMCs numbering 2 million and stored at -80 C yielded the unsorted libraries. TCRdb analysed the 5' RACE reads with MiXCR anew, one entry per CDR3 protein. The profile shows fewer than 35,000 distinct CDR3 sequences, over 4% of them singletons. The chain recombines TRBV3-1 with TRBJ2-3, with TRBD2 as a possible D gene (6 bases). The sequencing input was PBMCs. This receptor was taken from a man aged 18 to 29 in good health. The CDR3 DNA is TGTGCCAGCAGCCAAGAACTAGCCGATGTTAACACAGATACGCAGTATTTT. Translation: CASSQELADVNTDTQYF.